This T cell receptor (beta chain) was captured by sequencing in a study of PD-1 blockade in classical Hodgkin lymphoma. Study-wide results and limits: Undefined causes, possibly disease activity or prior therapy, underlie the repertoire differences. Lower baseline TCR diversity was reported for newly diagnosed patients than for healthy donors.

V dropped 3 bases and J dropped 3; count of bases not matched to a gene: 15. The CDR3 covers 18 residues. Germline CDR1 SGDLS, CDR2 YYNGEE. Time point here: newly diagnosed, previously untreated cHL patient sample. Magnetic negative selection of thawed PBMCs was the method by which CD4+ T cells were purified. Comparison samples consisted of PBMCs from newly diagnosed, untreated classical Hodgkin lymphoma. Assay: immunoSEQ multiplex PCR; the TCRdb copy retains only in-frame clones and omits some. The repertoire holds about 30,000 clones, around 89% seen once, with more than 0.95% in the top ten. Comments on this clone: Its antigen is not known.

The receptor comes from a human donor with classical Hodgkin lymphoma. This chain joins TRBV9 and TRBJ2-3; 8 bases agree with TRBD2. The source material was CD4+ T cells from blood. The DNA for the CDR3 is TGTGCCAGCAGCGCCAGCTGGCGAGCGGGAGAAAGGACAGATACGCAGTATTTT. This translates into CASSASWRAGERTDTQYF. Using reference TRBV9 and TRBJ2-3 for the parts outside the CDR3, the full variable domain is DSGVTQTPKHLITATGQRVTLRCSPRSGDLSVYWYQQSLDQGLQFLIQYYNGEERAKGNILERFSAQQFPDLHSELNLSSLELGDSALYFCASSASWRAGERTDTQYFGPGTRLTVL.